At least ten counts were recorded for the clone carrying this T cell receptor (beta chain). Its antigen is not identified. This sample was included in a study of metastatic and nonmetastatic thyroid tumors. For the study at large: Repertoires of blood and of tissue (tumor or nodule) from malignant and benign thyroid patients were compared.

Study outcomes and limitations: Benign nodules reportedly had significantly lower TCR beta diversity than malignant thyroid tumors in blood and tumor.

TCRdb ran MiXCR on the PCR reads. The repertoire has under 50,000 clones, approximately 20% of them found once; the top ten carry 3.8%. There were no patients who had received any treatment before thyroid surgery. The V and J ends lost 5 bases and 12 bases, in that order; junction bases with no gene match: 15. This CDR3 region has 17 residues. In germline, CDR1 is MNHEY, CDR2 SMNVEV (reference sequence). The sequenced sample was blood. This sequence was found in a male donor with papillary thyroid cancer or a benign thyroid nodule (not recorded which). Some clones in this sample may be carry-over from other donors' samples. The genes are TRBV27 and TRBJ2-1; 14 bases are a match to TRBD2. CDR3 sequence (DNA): TGTGCCAGCAGTACTGGGACTAGCGGGAGAAACCGGCTTGGGCAGTTCTTC. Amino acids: CASSTGTSGRNRLGQFF.